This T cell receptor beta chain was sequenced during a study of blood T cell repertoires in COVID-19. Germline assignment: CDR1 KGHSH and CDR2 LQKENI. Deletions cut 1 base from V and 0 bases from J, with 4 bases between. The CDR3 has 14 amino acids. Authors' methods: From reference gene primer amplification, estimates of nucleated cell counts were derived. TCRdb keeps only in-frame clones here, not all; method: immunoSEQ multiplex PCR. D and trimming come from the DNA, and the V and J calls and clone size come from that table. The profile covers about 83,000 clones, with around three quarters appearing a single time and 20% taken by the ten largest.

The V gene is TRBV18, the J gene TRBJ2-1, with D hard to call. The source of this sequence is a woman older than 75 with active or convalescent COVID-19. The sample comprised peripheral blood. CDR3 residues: CASSPLSSYNEQFF. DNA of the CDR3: TGTGCCAGCTCACCACTGAGCTCCTACAATGAGCAGTTCTTC.